Shown below are 24 T cell receptor beta chains from a single sample sequenced in a study of T-cell memory formation after mild COVID-19. TCRdb called the 5' RACE reads again in MiXCR, with one record for every CDR3 protein. This table has 300,000 to 400,000 distinct CDR3 sequences, around 28% appearing once. The sample comprised PBMCs or a T cell subset sorted from them (not recorded which). The receptors shown here come from an adult woman who had mild COVID-19 (a few samples of this study predate the infection). Cell type and time point are not known.

V usage is TRBV5-4 and J usage is TRBJ2-1; no firm D call. Per the germline V gene, CDR1 is SGHNT and CDR2 is YYREEE (reference sequence). This CDR3 contains 15 residues. Deletions cut 0 bases from V and 10 bases from J, with 17 bases between. CDR3 sequence reads: CASSLGLDPFVEQFF. CDR3 DNA sequence: TGTGCCAGCAGCTTGGGGCTAGATCCTTTCGTGGAGCAGTTCTTC.

The chain is built from TRBV6-1 and TRBJ2-7, with 11 bases matching TRBD1. V lost 4 bases to trimming and J lost 3 bases; unmatched junction nucleotides: 8. This CDR3 comprises 16 residues. CDR1 and CDR2 from the germline V gene are MNHNS and SASEGT. CDR3 sequence reads: CASSVLGGTGGYEQYF. In nucleotides, the CDR3 is TGTGCCAGCAGTGTCCTCGGGGGGACAGGGGGCTACGAGCAGTACTTC.

In this sample, this clonotype turned up a few times. This chain links TRBV6-1 with TRBJ2-1; D not resolved. Germline V gene sequence: CDR1 MNHNS, CDR2 SASEGT. V lost 6 bases, J lost 0 bases, and 6 bases lay in between. The CDR3 covers 13 residues. The CDR3 loop is CASRVISYNEQFF. In DNA, the CDR3 is TGTGCCAGCAGGGTCATCTCCTACAATGAGCAGTTCTTC.

For this clonotype: The junction shows a germline mismatch at one end, possibly a read error. V usage is TRBV7-7 and J usage is TRBJ2-3; 7 bases agree with TRBD2. This CDR3 spans 14 amino acids. Germline CDR1 SSHAT, CDR2 FNYEAQ (reference sequence). The CDR3 DNA is TGTGCTAGCAGCTTAAGCGGGAAAACAGATACGCAGTATTTT. Its protein is CASSLSGKTDTQYF. Supplemented by reference TRBV7-7 and TRBJ2-3, the full variable domain reads GAGVSQSPRYKVTKRGQDVTLRCDPISSHATLYWYQQALGQGPEFLTYFNYEAQPDKSGLPSDRFSAERPEGSISTLTIQRTEQRDSAMYRCASSLSGKTDTQYFGPGTRLTVL.

This clonotype was recorded a few times. CDR3: CASSQDRGGANVLTF. The CDR3 DNA follows: TGTGCCAGCAGCCAGGACAGGGGTGGGGCCAACGTCCTGACTTTC. The V call is TRBV5-5, the J call TRBJ2-6, with 9 bases lining up with TRBD1. CDR1 is SGHKS and CDR2 is YYEKEE in the germline V gene (reference sequence). V shed 4 bases and J 3 bases; nucleotides not matched to a gene: 2. CDR3 size: 15 residues.

This chain links TRBV6-2 or TRBV6-3 with TRBJ2-7; no clear D. The CDR3 extends over 12 amino acids. The germline gives CDR1 MNHEY, CDR2 SVGEGT. V was shortened by 7 bases and J by 3 bases, with 10 bases between the two germline ends. Here the CDR3 DNA reads TGTGCCAGCAATGGCCTTAACTACGAGCAGTACTTC. The encoded protein is CASNGLNYEQYF.

The rearrangement links TRBV20-1 to TRBJ2-3, with 10 bases aligning to TRBD2. Germline CDR1 is DFQATT and CDR2 is SNEGSKA (reference sequence). The CDR3 runs to 16 residues. V lost 6 bases and J lost 2; bases outside the gene matches: 11. The CDR3 sequence is CSAIPGLADYTDTQYF. The CDR3 DNA reads TGCAGTGCAATCCCCGGACTAGCGGATTACACAGATACGCAGTATTTT.

Only one count was recorded for this clonotype. The chain couples TRBV30 to TRBJ1-2; 8 bases map to TRBD1. The CDR3 is made up of 12 amino acids. V lost 6 bases to trimming and J lost 2 bases; unmatched junction nucleotides: 2. CDR1 and CDR2 (germline): GTSNPN, SVGIG (reference sequence). Here the CDR3 reads CACDRGNYGYTF. In DNA, the CDR3 is TGTGCCTGCGACAGGGGCAACTATGGCTACACCTTC.

V and J are TRBV6-5 and TRBJ2-7; D is possibly TRBD2 (6 bases). CDR1 is MNHEY and CDR2 is SVGAGI in the germline V gene. Trimming took off 2 bases at V and 3 bases at J, with 17 bases between the two ends. This CDR3 comprises 16 residues. CDR3 sequence: CASSYAPGERVYEQYF. CDR3 sequence (DNA): TGTGCCAGCAGTTACGCCCCGGGGGAGAGGGTCTACGAGCAGTACTTC.

The J gene is TRBJ2-1, the V gene TRBV5-1; no clear D. The CDR3 has 14 residues. CDR1 is SGHRS, CDR2 YFSETQ, per germline. Trimming stripped 3 bases from V and 5 bases from J, with 12 bases between. The CDR3 region is CASSSRSTNNEQFF. Written as DNA, the CDR3 is TGCGCCAGCAGCTCAAGGTCGACAAACAATGAGCAGTTCTTC.

There are many counts of this clonotype. V is TRBV15 and J is TRBJ1-6; D perhaps matches TRBD1 (6 bases). CDR1 LNHNV and CDR2 YYDKDF come from the germline V gene (reference sequence). V dropped 5 bases and J dropped 6 bases, with 14 bases sitting between them. The CDR3 contains 15 residues. CDR3 bases: TGTGCCACCAGCTTAATAGGGGGTGGTAATTCACCCCTCCACTTT. This encodes CATSLIGGGNSPLHF.

This clonotype was counted only a few times. V gene TRBV12-3 or TRBV12-4 combines with J gene TRBJ2-1, with 7 positions matching TRBD1. With V trimmed by 1 base and J by 5 bases, 11 bases remained unmatched. The CDR3 is made up of 17 amino acids. As DNA, the CDR3 is TGTGCCAGCAGTTTAGAGTTAGTACAGGGGAGCCACAATGAGCAGTTCTTC. Encoded protein: CASSLELVQGSHNEQFF.

This clonotype was recorded at least ten times. This chain connects TRBV5-1 to TRBJ2-1; D gene ambiguous. This CDR3 is 15 amino acids long. From germline, CDR1 is SGHRS and CDR2 YFSETQ. V was cut by 0 bases and J by 4 bases, with 11 bases left in between. CDR3 region: CASSLAGSSYNEQFF. The CDR3 bases are TGCGCCAGCAGCTTGGCAGGATCTAGTTACAATGAGCAGTTCTTC.

The chain combines TRBV13 with TRBJ1-5, with 9 bases lining up with TRBD1. The CDR3 has 16 amino acids. The germline V gene encodes CDR1 PRHDT and CDR2 FYEKMQ (reference sequence). V lost 8 bases and J lost 1; bases outside the gene matches: 9. The CDR3 DNA is TGTGCCAGCCAATACAGGGGGCGAGGGAGCAATCAGCCCCAGCATTTT. Encoded protein: CASQYRGRGSNQPQHF. Filled out from reference TRBV13 and TRBJ1-5, the complete variable domain reads AAGVIQSPRHLIKEKRETATLKCYPIPRHDTVYWYQQGPGQDPQFLISFYEKMQSDKGSIPDRFSAQQFSDYHSELNMSSLELGDSALYFCASQYRGRGSNQPQHFGDGTRLSIL.

The CDR3, as DNA: TGTGCCAGCAGAACTAGCGGGGGGCCAGAGTATTTT. It encodes CASRTSGGPEYF. The chain combines TRBV7-9 with TRBJ2-3, with 12 bases aligning to TRBD2. With 6 bases clipped from V and 13 bases from J, the junction kept 5 bases outside the gene matches. This CDR3 contains 12 residues. The germline V gene has CDR1 SEHNR and CDR2 FQNEAQ (reference sequence).

The gene calls are TRBV29-1 and TRBJ1-1; D gene ambiguous. V was pared by 3 bases and J by 0 bases, with 17 bases between. This CDR3 region has 16 residues. Germline CDR1 and CDR2: SQVTM and ANQGSEA. CDR3 protein: CSVERHRGRVNTEAFF. The CDR3 DNA reads TGCAGCGTTGAGAGGCACCGTGGACGGGTGAACACTGAAGCTTTCTTT.

The chain joins TRBV7-3 to TRBJ2-4, with D tentatively TRBD2 (5 bases). The CDR3 length is 14 residues. The germline CDR1 and CDR2 sequences are SGHTA and FQGTGA. V lost 5 bases and J 8 bases, leaving 16 bases between the germline ends. Here the CDR3 DNA reads TGTGCCAGCAGCCATCTTCGGCAGAGGGACATTCAGTACTTC. Translated: CASSHLRQRDIQYF. The entire variable domain, with the rest obtained from reference TRBV7-3 and TRBJ2-4, is as follows: GAGVSQTPSNKVTEKGKYVELRCDPISGHTALYWYRQSLGQGPEFLIYFQGTGAADDSGLPNDRFFAVRPEGSVSTLKIQRTERGDSAVYLCASSHLRQRDIQYFGAGTRLSVL.

The chain carries TRBV7-6 and TRBJ2-3; the match to TRBD2 covers 12 bases. Germline V CDR1 and CDR2: SGHVS, FNYEAQ. This CDR3 comprises 17 residues. V lost 6 bases and J lost 4; bases outside the gene matches: 11. CDR3 in amino acids: CASRSELLAGGADTQYF. The CDR3 bases are TGTGCCAGCAGATCCGAGTTACTAGCGGGAGGTGCAGATACGCAGTATTTT. The whole variable domain, remainder taken from reference TRBV7-6 and TRBJ2-3, is GAGVSQSPRYKVTKRGQDVALRCDPISGHVSLYWYRQALGQGPEFLTYFNYEAQQDKSGLPNDRFSAERPEGSISTLTIQRTEQRDSAMYRCASRSELLAGGADTQYFGPGTRLTVL.

The rearrangement links TRBV6-5 to TRBJ2-7, with D tentatively TRBD1 or TRBD2 (5 bases each). CDR3 length: 14 amino acids. Trimming took off 5 bases at V and 3 bases at J, with 14 bases between the two ends. CDR1 is MNHEY, CDR2 SVGAGI, per germline. The CDR3 loop reads CASSVSGTDYEQYF. The CDR3 nucleotides are TGTGCCAGCAGTGTCTCCGGGACCGACTACGAGCAGTACTTC.

This rearrangement joins TRBV6-2 or TRBV6-3 to TRBJ1-6; TRBD1 is a possible D gene (6 bases). The CDR3 sequence is 16 residues long. Per the germline V gene, CDR1 is MNHEY and CDR2 is SVGEGT. Trimming stripped 2 bases from V and 10 bases from J, with 18 bases between. The DNA of the CDR3 is TGTGCCAGCAGTTACGCAAGAACAGGGTCCGGATCACCCCTCCACTTT. Protein: CASSYARTGSGSPLHF.

The chain couples TRBV21-1 to TRBJ2-7; TRBD1, the table's D call, was not compared with the DNA. TRBV21-1 is a known pseudogene. CDR3 length: 15 amino acids. The CDR3 loop is CASSLREGGTYEQYF. The CDR3, as DNA: TGTGCCAGCAGCCTCCGGGAAGGCGGGACCTACGAGCAGTACTTC.

A few counts support this clonotype. The gene calls are TRBV29-1 and TRBJ2-1; TRBD2 agrees at 11 bases. This CDR3 has 13 amino acids. In germline, CDR1 is SQVTM, CDR2 ANQGSEA. J gave up 9 bases and V 6 bases, and 7 bases lay outside the gene matches. CDR3 DNA: TGCAGCGTCATAGCGGGAGGGCCTGTTGAGCAGTTCTTC. It encodes CSVIAGGPVEQFF.

This chain links TRBV5-1 with TRBJ2-7; D is possibly TRBD2 (5 bases). CDR3 length: 14 residues. Germline CDR1 SGHRS, CDR2 YFSETQ. Trimming left V 6 bases short and J 0 bases short, with 13 bases between. CDR3 sequence (DNA): TGCGCCAGCATCGACACCGAGGGCTCCTACGAGCAGTACTTC. Residues: CASIDTEGSYEQYF.

This clonotype was counted between two and nine times. The chain is built from TRBV9 and TRBJ2-1; D uncertain. The CDR3 contains 14 residues. Germline CDR1 reads SGDLS; CDR2 reads YYNGEE. The V and J ends lost 0 bases and 10 bases respectively, with 14 bases between them. The CDR3 nucleotides are TGTGCCAGCAGCGTAGCACTTTCAAGCTACGAGCAGTTCTTC. The encoded protein is CASSVALSSYEQFF.